This TCR beta chain was identified during a study of long-term antiretroviral therapy in people with HIV. General study results and limits: Across all time points, the repertoire was dominated by clones that expanded before ART.

Survey-level immunoSEQ v3.0 assays were run. In sequencing, about 35,000-50,000 T-cell genomes per sample were targeted. Repertoires were generated with immunoSEQ multiplex PCR, while TCRdb's copy carries only in-frame clones and drops some. The repertoire holds 25,000 to 35,000 clones, with roughly 88% as singletons. Of note for this clone: Antigen: not known.

The sequence was obtained from a man between 25 and 39 years old with HIV. The sample was unsorted PBMCs, taken about 2.7 years after starting antiretroviral therapy.

CDR3: CASSIGTGELFF. The CDR3 DNA reads TGTGCCAGTAGTATTGGGACCGGGGAGCTGTTTTTT. This chain connects TRBV19 to TRBJ2-2; no definite D call. The ends were cut back, 3 bases at V and 5 bases at J, with 4 bases in the middle. In germline, CDR1 is LNHDA, CDR2 SQIVND (reference sequence). The CDR3 totals 12 residues.